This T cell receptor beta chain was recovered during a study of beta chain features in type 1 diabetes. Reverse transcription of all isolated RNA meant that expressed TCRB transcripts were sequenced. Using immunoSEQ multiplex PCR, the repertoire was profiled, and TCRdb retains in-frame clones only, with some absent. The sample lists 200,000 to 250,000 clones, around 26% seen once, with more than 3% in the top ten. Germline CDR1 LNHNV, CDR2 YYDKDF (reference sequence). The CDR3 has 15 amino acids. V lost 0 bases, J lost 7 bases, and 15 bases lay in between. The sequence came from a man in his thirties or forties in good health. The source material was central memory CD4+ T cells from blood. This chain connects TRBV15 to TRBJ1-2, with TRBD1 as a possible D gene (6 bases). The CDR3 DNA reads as TGTGCCACCAGCAGAGACAGGGGCGGAACAACTGGCTACACCTTC. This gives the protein CATSRDRGGTTGYTF.